Below, 14 T cell receptor beta chains from the same sample are listed, as sequenced in a study of OX40 agonist ivuxolimab in advanced cancers. Using immunoSEQ multiplex PCR, the repertoire was profiled, and TCRdb retains in-frame clones only, with some absent. This sample has around 46,000 clones, with 80% to 90% found just once. The sample was CD4+ or CD8+ T cells sorted from blood, taken in a trial of the OX40 agonist ivuxolimab. These receptors originate from an adult with an advanced solid tumor such as melanoma, head and neck, liver or kidney cancer.

This rearrangement joins TRBV11-3 to TRBJ1-1; D is undetermined. Germline CDR1 reads SGHNT; CDR2 reads YENEEA. This CDR3 spans 15 amino acids. V was trimmed by 3 bases and J by 5 bases, leaving 16 bases between them. The CDR3 coding sequence is TGTGCCAGCAGCTTGAGCAGCTTCGCTCTGACTGAAGCTTTCTTT. Translated, it gives CASSLSSFALTEAFF.

The table lists this clone with a count of one. V gene TRBV29-1 combines with J gene TRBJ1-2; D is ambiguous. Trimming cost V 6 bases and J 9 bases, with 14 bases left between them. CDR1 and CDR2 from the germline V gene are SQVTM and ANQGSEA. The CDR3 sequence is 11 residues long. CDR3 amino acids: CSVSPMRSYTF. The CDR3 DNA reads TGCAGCGTGTCCCCCATGAGGAGCTACACCTTC.

The gene calls are TRBV4-1 and TRBJ1-6; D gene unclear. V lost 0 bases to trimming and J lost 8 bases, with 11 bases between them. The germline V gene encodes CDR1 MGHRA and CDR2 YSYEKL. The CDR3 sequence is 15 residues long. The CDR3 reads CASSQDAPWDSPLHF. The CDR3 DNA reads as TGCGCCAGCAGCCAAGATGCCCCCTGGGATTCACCCCTCCACTTT.

The CDR3 spells CASSPVAGEYGYTF. The CDR3 DNA reads as TGTGCCAGCAGCCCCGTGGCAGGGGAATATGGCTACACCTTC. The rearrangement joins TRBV7-9 to TRBJ1-2, with TRBD1 as a possible D gene (6 bases). This CDR3 region has 14 residues. CDR1 and CDR2 from the germline V gene are SEHNR and FQNEAQ (reference sequence). V was cut by 5 bases and J by 5 bases, with 15 bases left in between. The full variable domain, in which reference TRBV7-9 and TRBJ1-2 provide the parts outside the CDR3, is DTGVSQNPRHKITKRGQNVTFRCDPISEHNRLYWYRQTLGQGPEFLTYFQNEAQLEKSRLLSDRFSAERPKGSFSTLEIQRTEQGDSAMYLCASSPVAGEYGYTFGSGTRLTVV.

CDR3 in amino acids: CASSLMRQDNEKLFF. CDR3 nucleotide sequence: TGTGCCAGCAGCTTAATGCGCCAGGATAATGAAAAACTGTTTTTT. The V and J genes are TRBV7-8 and TRBJ1-4; D call uncertain. The ends were cut back, 2 bases at V and 4 bases at J, with 11 bases in the middle. The CDR3 loop spans 15 amino acids. CDR1 SGHVS and CDR2 FQNEAQ come from the germline V gene.

This chain links TRBV6-1 with TRBJ2-7, with 8 positions matching TRBD1. Per germline, CDR1 MNHNS and CDR2 SASEGT. The CDR3 is made up of 14 amino acids. The trim removed 6 bases at V and 2 bases at J, leaving 6 bases unmatched. The CDR3 DNA is TGTGCCAGCAGGCCGGGACAGGCCGCCTACGAGCAGTACTTC. Translated: CASRPGQAAYEQYF.

The gene calls are TRBV19 and TRBJ2-5; 7 bases are a match to TRBD2. CDR3 length equals 12 residues. The V segment lost 5 bases and the J segment 5 bases; nucleotides outside the gene matches: 2. CDR1 is LNHDA and CDR2 is SQIVND in the germline V gene (reference sequence). The CDR3 sequence: CASSQGGETQYF. CDR3 coding DNA: TGTGCCAGTAGTCAGGGAGGGGAGACCCAGTACTTC.

This sequence joins TRBV6-1 and TRBJ2-1; no clear D. V lost 0 bases to trimming and J lost 4 bases, with 10 bases between them. Looked up from germline, CDR1 is MNHNS and CDR2 is SASEGT. This CDR3 is 15 amino acids long. In DNA, the CDR3 is TGTGCCAGCAGTGAAGCTTGGGCGGCTTACAATGAGCAGTTCTTC. Translated: CASSEAWAAYNEQFF.

The chain recombines TRBV19 with TRBJ1-1; D uncertain. V shed 5 bases and J shed 0 bases, with 10 bases lying between them. CDR3 length: 14 amino acids. The germline CDR1 and CDR2 sequences are LNHDA and SQIVND (reference sequence). DNA of the CDR3: TGTGCCAGTAGTTTTGCAGATTTGAACACTGAAGCTTTCTTT. Protein product: CASSFADLNTEAFF.

J is TRBJ2-3 and V is TRBV2; no firm D call. With 3 bases removed from V and 4 bases from J, the gap between germline ends came to 8 bases. There are 13 residues in the CDR3. Germline V lookup: CDR1 SNHLY, CDR2 FYNNEI. The CDR3 sequence is CASSDSYSDTQYF. The CDR3 DNA follows: TGTGCCAGCAGTGATTCCTACTCAGATACGCAGTATTTT.

V gene TRBV5-6 combines with J gene TRBJ2-1; the D is unclear. V dropped 4 bases and J dropped 9 bases, with 14 bases sitting between them. From germline, CDR1 is SGHDT and CDR2 YYEEEE. This CDR3 has 13 residues. The CDR3 DNA reads TGTGCCAGCAGCGGGCGGATCTGGAGTGAGCAGTTCTTC. Translation gives CASSGRIWSEQFF.

The V call is TRBV28, the J call TRBJ1-6; TRBD1 matches at 9 bases. This CDR3 is built from 20 residues. After removal of 0 bases from V and 1 base from J, the junction contained 10 bases not matched to a gene. Germline V CDR1 and CDR2: MDHEN, SYDVKM. CDR3: CASSLWTGTGKPSYNSPLHF. The CDR3 DNA is TGTGCCAGCAGTTTATGGACCGGGACAGGGAAGCCGTCCTATAATTCACCCCTCCACTTT.

This chain joins TRBV28 and TRBJ2-7; D not certain. The CDR3 is 14 residues long. Trimming left V 3 bases short and J 2 bases short, with 11 bases between. Germline V gives CDR1 MDHEN, CDR2 SYDVKM. For the CDR3, the DNA is TGTGCCAGCAGTTTCTTTTCGGCCGCCTACGAGCAGTACTTC. Amino acids: CASSFFSAAYEQYF.

V gene TRBV28 combines with J gene TRBJ2-5, with 9 bases matching TRBD1. The CDR3 totals 16 residues. Per germline, CDR1 MDHEN and CDR2 SYDVKM. With 4 bases clipped from V and 4 bases from J, the junction kept 10 bases outside the gene matches. The CDR3 sequence is CASSSRTGEVVETQYF. The CDR3 DNA follows: TGTGCCAGCAGTTCGCGGACAGGGGAGGTTGTAGAGACCCAGTACTTC.